Following are 6 T cell receptor beta chains from one sample sequenced in a study of early stage breast cancer tumors. Clones were sequenced by immunoSEQ multiplex PCR, and TCRdb holds only the in-frame ones, with some missing. The repertoire holds about 69,000 clones, with around 80% as singletons. The sample consisted of blood. Receptor source: a person aged 35-55 years with breast cancer.

The rearrangement uses TRBV9 and TRBJ2-1; possible D gene TRBD2, 6 bases. Looked up from germline, CDR1 is SGDLS and CDR2 is YYNGEE. Trimming took off 3 bases at V and 2 bases at J, with 12 bases between the two ends. The CDR3 is made up of 15 amino acids. The CDR3 loop is CASSGGGGTYNEQFF. In nucleotides, the CDR3 is TGTGCCAGCAGCGGAGGAGGCGGGACCTACAATGAGCAGTTCTTC.

This chain uses TRBV2 with TRBJ1-5; D call uncertain. This CDR3 region has 17 residues. The ends were cut back, 0 bases at V and 10 bases at J, with 22 bases in the middle. The germline gives CDR1 SNHLY, CDR2 FYNNEI. The CDR3, as DNA: TGTGCCAGCAGTGAAGCGTCGGTATGGATAGGTACTTCTCCCCAGCATTTT. Residues: CASSEASVWIGTSPQHF. Full variable domain (remainder filled in from reference TRBV2 and TRBJ1-5): EPEVTQTPSHQVTQMGQEVILRCVPISNHLYFYWYRQILGQKVEFLVSFYNNEISEKSEIFDDQFSVERPDGSNFTLKIRSTKLEDSAMYFCASSEASVWIGTSPQHFGDGTRLSIL.

The chain uses TRBV6-1 and TRBJ2-1, with D unresolved. Trimming cost V 6 bases and J 5 bases, with 17 bases left between them. This CDR3 contains 15 residues. The germline gives CDR1 MNHNS, CDR2 SASEGT. The CDR3 DNA is TGTGCCAGCAGGTTTGTGGCAGTGCCCGACAATGAGCAGTTCTTC. It is translated as CASRFVAVPDNEQFF.

This clone showed up just a few times. The chain recombines TRBV7-9 with TRBJ2-2; D gene uncertain. There are 13 residues in the CDR3. Germline lookup yields CDR1 SEHNR and CDR2 FQNEAQ (reference sequence). V was shortened by 5 bases and J by 6 bases, with 10 bases between the two germline ends. CDR3 bases: TGTGCCAGCAGCCCCCGCTCTCCCGGGGAGCTGTTTTTT. Residues: CASSPRSPGELFF.

Only one count was recorded for this clone. The chain uses TRBV4-1 and TRBJ1-1, with 7 bases aligning to TRBD1. This CDR3 is built from 15 residues. Germline V gene sequence: CDR1 MGHRA, CDR2 YSYEKL. J was trimmed by 2 bases and V by 8 bases; bases with no gene match: 11. The CDR3 reads CASHLVGQKNTEAFF. The CDR3 DNA reads TGCGCCAGCCACCTCGTGGGACAGAAAAACACTGAAGCTTTCTTT.

The V call is TRBV6-1, the J call TRBJ1-1, with unresolved D. This CDR3 has 14 residues. Germline V gives CDR1 MNHNS, CDR2 SASEGT. V was shortened by 4 bases and J by 1 base, with 10 bases between the two germline ends. CDR3 amino acids: CASSAVGENTEAFF. The CDR3 bases are TGTGCCAGCAGTGCGGTTGGGGAGAACACTGAAGCTTTCTTT.